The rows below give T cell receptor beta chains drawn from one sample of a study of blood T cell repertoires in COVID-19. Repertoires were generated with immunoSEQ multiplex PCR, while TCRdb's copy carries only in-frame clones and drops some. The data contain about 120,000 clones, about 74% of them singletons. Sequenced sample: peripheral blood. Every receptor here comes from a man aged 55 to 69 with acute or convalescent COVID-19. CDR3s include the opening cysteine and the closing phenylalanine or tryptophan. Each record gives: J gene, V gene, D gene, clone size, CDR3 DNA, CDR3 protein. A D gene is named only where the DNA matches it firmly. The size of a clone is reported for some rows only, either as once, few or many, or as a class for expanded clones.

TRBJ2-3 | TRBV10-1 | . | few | TGCGCCAGCAGTGGAAGCAGGGGAAAAAGCACAGATACGCAGTATTTT | CASSGSRGKSTDTQYF
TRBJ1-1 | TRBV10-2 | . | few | TGCGCCAGCAGTGGCCCTACAGGGCTGAACACTGAAGCTTTCTTT | CASSGPTGLNTEAFF
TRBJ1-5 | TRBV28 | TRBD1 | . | TGTGCCAGCAGCCTTATACCCCCGGGACAGGGGCGTCGGGGACAGCCCCAGCATTTT | CASSLIPPGQGRRGQPQHF
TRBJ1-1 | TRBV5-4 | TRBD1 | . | TGTGCCAGCAGCATCACAGGGGGGTTTGAAGCTTTCTTT | CASSITGGFEAFF
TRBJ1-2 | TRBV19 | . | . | TGTGCCAGTAGTATCGCGGGGGTCTATGGCTACACCTTC | CASSIAGVYGYTF
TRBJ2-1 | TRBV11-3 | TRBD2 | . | TGTGCCAGCAGCTTAGGCCAGAAACTAGCGGGGTTCTCCTACAATGAGCAGTTCTTC | CASSLGQKLAGFSYNEQFF
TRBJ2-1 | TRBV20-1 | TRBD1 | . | TGCAGAGGGGACAGAGGCAATGAGCAGTTCTTC | CRGDRGNEQFF
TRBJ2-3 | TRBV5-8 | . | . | TGTGCCAGCAGCTTGGCCGGGCGGGGGCGCACAGATACGCAGTATTTT | CASSLAGRGRTDTQYF
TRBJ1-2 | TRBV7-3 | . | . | TGTGCCAGCAGCTTAAGCGGGGGGCCTAACTATGGCTACACCTTC | CASSLSGGPNYGYTF
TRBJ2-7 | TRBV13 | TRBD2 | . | TGTGCCAGCAGCTTGGGTGCGGGGGTCCTCTCCTACGAGCAGTACTTC | CASSLGAGVLSYEQYF
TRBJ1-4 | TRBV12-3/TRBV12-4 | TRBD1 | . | TGTGCCAGCAGTTCCCCCCCGGGACAGGGACTGTTTTTT | CASSSPPGQGLFF
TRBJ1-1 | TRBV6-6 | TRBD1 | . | TGTGCCAGCAGAATCCATCAGACAGGGGTTTCTGAAGCTTTCTTT | CASRIHQTGVSEAFF
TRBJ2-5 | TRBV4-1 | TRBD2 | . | TGCGCCAGCAGCCAAGGGGACTCTAGCGGGAGAGAGACCCAGTACTTC | CASSQGDSSGRETQYF
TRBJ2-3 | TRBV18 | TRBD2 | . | TGTGCCAGCTCATCGGCTAGCGGGGGGGCCGGGACAGATACGCAGTATTTT | CASSSASGGAGTDTQYF
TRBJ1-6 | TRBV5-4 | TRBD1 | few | TGTGCCAGCAGCTTGGATGCAGGGGGCCATTCACCCCTCCACTTT | CASSLDAGGHSPLHF
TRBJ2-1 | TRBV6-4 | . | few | TGTGCCAGCAGTGACTCAGGGAGGTCGAATGAGCAGTTCTTC | CASSDSGRSNEQFF
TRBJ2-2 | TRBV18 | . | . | TGTGCCAGCTCACCACTCTCAGGGGCGAAGACCGGGGAGCTGTTTTTT | CASSPLSGAKTGELFF
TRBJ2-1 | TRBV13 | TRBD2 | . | TGTGCCAGCAGCCCGGACAGACTAGCGGGGGTACAGTTCTTC | CASSPDRLAGVQFF
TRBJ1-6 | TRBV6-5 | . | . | TGTGCCAGCGGAGTTAAGGGGTCTCACTCACCCCTCCACTTT | CASGVKGSHSPLHF
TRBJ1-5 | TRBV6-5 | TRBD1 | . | TGTGCCAGCACAGGGGGCGCGAGCAATCAGCCCCAGCATTTT | CASTGGASNQPQHF
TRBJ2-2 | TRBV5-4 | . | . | TGTGCCAGCAGCCCGACCCCAGGGAACACCGGGGAGCTGTTTTTT | CASSPTPGNTGELFF
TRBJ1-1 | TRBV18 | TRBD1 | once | TGTGCCAGCTCAGCAACAGGGGATGAAGCTTTCTTT | CASSATGDEAFF
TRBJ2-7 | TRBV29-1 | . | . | TGCAGCGTTGAAGGCAGGGCCTACGAGCAGTACTTC | CSVEGRAYEQYF
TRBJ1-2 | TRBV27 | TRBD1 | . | TGTGCCAGCAGTTCCACCCGGGACAGGTCCGCGGGAAACTATGGCTACACCTTC | CASSSTRDRSAGNYGYTF
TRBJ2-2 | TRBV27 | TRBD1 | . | TGTGCCAGCAGTTTATTGGGTGGGACAGGGAACACCGGGGAGCTGTTTTTT | CASSLLGGTGNTGELFF
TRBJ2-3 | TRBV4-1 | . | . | TGCGCCAGCAGCCAAAGTTTTCGGTTCAGCACAGATACGCAGTATTTT | CASSQSFRFSTDTQYF
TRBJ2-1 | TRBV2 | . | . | TGTGCCAGCAAATCCGAGCCCAATGAGCAGTTCTTC | CASKSEPNEQFF
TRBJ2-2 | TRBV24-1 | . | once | TGTGCCACCCGCACAGGAGACACCGGGGAGCTGTTTTTT | CATRTGDTGELFF
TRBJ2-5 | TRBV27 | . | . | TGTGCCAGCAGTTCATTGGGTAGCGCGGGAGAGACCCAGTACTTC | CASSSLGSAGETQYF